Shown below are 27 T cell receptor beta chains from a single sample sequenced in a study of blood T cell repertoires in COVID-19. Sequencing used immunoSEQ multiplex PCR; TCRdb keeps in-frame clones, though not all of them. The sample has roughly 190,000 clones, about 80% seen once. Sequencing used peripheral blood. These receptors were taken from a man between 60 and 75 years old with acute or convalescent COVID-19.

The V call is TRBV5-6, the J call TRBJ2-4; unclear D gene. With 1 base removed from V and 0 bases from J, the gap between germline ends came to 11 bases. The CDR3 totals 16 residues. Germline values: CDR1 SGHDT, CDR2 YYEEEE. The CDR3 loop is CASSLRRLLAKNIQYF. As DNA, the CDR3 is TGTGCCAGCAGCTTGAGACGACTCTTAGCCAAAAACATTCAGTACTTC. Using reference TRBV5-6 and TRBJ2-4 for the parts outside the CDR3, the full variable domain is DAGVTQSPTHLIKTRGQQVTLRCSPKSGHDTVSWYQQALGQGPQFIFQYYEEEERQRGNFPDRFSGHQFPNYSSELNVNALLLGDSALYLCASSLRRLLAKNIQYFGAGTRLSVL.

This clone was detected ten times or more. The gene calls are TRBV28 and TRBJ2-1, with 7 positions matching TRBD1. Per the germline V gene, CDR1 is MDHEN and CDR2 is SYDVKM. After removal of 6 bases from V and 7 bases from J, the junction contained 6 bases not matched to a gene. The length of the CDR3 is 13 residues. CDR3 DNA: TGTGCCAGCAGGGTACAGGGGCGGAATGAGCAGTTCTTC. This translates into CASRVQGRNEQFF.

The chain employs TRBV6-5 and TRBJ1-2; D might be TRBD1 (5 bases). Trimming removed 0 bases from V and 7 bases from J, with 12 bases in between. Germline CDR1 MNHEY, CDR2 SVGAGI. The CDR3 runs to 14 residues. Here the CDR3 reads CASSYSLGGSGYTF. In DNA form, the CDR3 reads TGTGCCAGCAGTTACTCTTTGGGGGGAAGTGGCTACACCTTC.

The chain carries TRBV10-3 and TRBJ2-1, with D unresolved. The CDR3 length is 13 residues. The V and J ends lost 7 bases and 3 bases respectively, with 10 bases between them. CDR1 is ENHRY, CDR2 SYGVKD, per germline. This chain's CDR3 is CAIMPELYNEQFF. DNA of the CDR3: TGTGCCATCATGCCTGAACTCTACAATGAGCAGTTCTTC.

V usage is TRBV24-1 and J usage is TRBJ2-3; 9 bases match TRBD2. The CDR3 sequence is 16 residues long. Per germline, CDR1 KGHDR and CDR2 SFDVKD. V was clipped by 4 bases and J by 0 bases; unmatched bases: 4. The CDR3 region has the DNA TGTGCCACCAGTGAGAGCGGGGGGCCTAGCACAGATACGCAGTATTTT. Translating gives CATSESGGPSTDTQYF.

The CDR3 is CASSQDPPYDRGGELFF. The CDR3 region has the DNA TGTGCCAGCAGCCAAGATCCCCCCTACGACAGGGGCGGGGAGCTGTTTTTT. The V and J genes are TRBV4-2 and TRBJ2-2; 8 bases line up with TRBD1. The V gene's germline CDR1 is LGHNA and CDR2 YNFKEQ. The CDR3 consists of 17 residues. V gave up 0 bases and J gave up 7 bases; unmatched junction bases: 10.

The V call is TRBV6-5, the J call TRBJ1-5, with a tentative D call TRBD1 (6 bases). Trimming left V 7 bases short and J 7 bases short, with 20 bases between. CDR3 length equals 15 residues. Per the germline V gene, CDR1 is MNHEY and CDR2 is SVGAGI. CDR3 in DNA: TGTGCCAGCACCGCCAGGGTGGCAGGGGACCAGCCCCAGCATTTT. Translated, it gives CASTARVAGDQPQHF.

The V call is TRBV5-1, the J call TRBJ2-4; D possibly corresponds to TRBD1 (5 bases). This CDR3 is built from 16 residues. Trimming removed 4 bases from V and 0 bases from J, with 14 bases in between. Looked up from germline, CDR1 is SGHRS and CDR2 is YFSETQ. The CDR3 region is CASSVITGLAKNIQYF. As DNA, the CDR3 is TGCGCCAGCAGCGTAATTACAGGTCTAGCCAAAAACATTCAGTACTTC.

The V and J genes are TRBV7-9 and TRBJ2-2, with D possibly matching TRBD1 (5 bases). The CDR3 sequence is 15 residues long. Germline V lookup: CDR1 SEHNR, CDR2 FQNEAQ (reference sequence). V was shortened by 2 bases and J by 4 bases, with 11 bases between the two germline ends. CDR3 loop: CASSLRRVGTGELFF. CDR3 coding DNA: TGTGCCAGCAGCTTACGCAGGGTGGGCACCGGGGAGCTGTTTTTT. Combining the CDR3 with reference TRBV7-9 and TRBJ2-2 gives the whole variable domain DTGVSQNPRHKITKRGQNVTFRCDPISEHNRLYWYRQTLGQGPEFLTYFQNEAQLEKSRLLSDRFSAERPKGSFSTLEIQRTEQGDSAMYLCASSLRRVGTGELFFGEGSRLTVL.

V is TRBV24-1 and J is TRBJ2-5; 7 bases map to TRBD1. The V gene end was trimmed by 6 bases and the J gene end by 5 bases; junction bases not matched to a gene: 2. CDR1 and CDR2 from the germline V gene are KGHDR and SFDVKD. The CDR3 runs to 12 residues. CDR3: CATSRGPETQYF. The CDR3 DNA reads as TGTGCCACCAGTAGGGGGCCGGAGACCCAGTACTTC.

V is TRBV2 and J is TRBJ1-6, with 9 bases aligning to TRBD1. Losses at the gene ends were 4 bases for V and 9 bases for J; bases not matched to a gene: 7. There are 15 residues in the CDR3. Germline loops: CDR1 SNHLY, CDR2 FYNNEI. CDR3 amino acids: CASSARQGETSPLHF. The CDR3, as DNA: TGTGCCAGCAGTGCCAGACAGGGGGAAACTTCACCCCTCCACTTT.

A few counts support this clone. This rearrangement joins TRBV7-9 to TRBJ1-2, with 7 positions matching TRBD1. V trimming: 4 bases; J trimming: 4 bases; junction bases outside the gene matches: 3. CDR3 length: 13 residues. Looked up from germline, CDR1 is SEHNR and CDR2 is FQNEAQ (reference sequence). The CDR3 DNA sequence: TGTGCCAGCAGCTCCCGGGACAGCTATGGCTACACCTTC. This gives the protein CASSSRDSYGYTF.

This clone was observed a handful of times. The CDR3 spells CASSQAGNNQPQHF. CDR3 DNA sequence: TGTGCCAGCAGCCAAGCAGGGAACAATCAGCCCCAGCATTTT. The rearrangement uses TRBV3-1 (or the pseudogene TRBV3-2) and TRBJ1-5, with a possible D match to TRBD1 (5 bases). The CDR3 sequence is 14 residues long. Trimming took off 1 base at V and 3 bases at J, with 7 bases between the two ends. Germline V gene lookup returns CDR1 LGHDT and CDR2 YNNKEL (reference sequence).

This clone was seen a handful of times. CDR3 sequence: CASTDSSNQPQHF. Here the CDR3 DNA reads TGTGCCAGTACCGACAGCAGCAATCAGCCCCAGCATTTT. This chain links TRBV19 with TRBJ1-5; TRBD1 is a possible D gene (5 bases). CDR1 and CDR2 (germline): LNHDA, SQIVND (reference sequence). CDR3 size: 13 residues. Trimming took 7 bases from V and 1 from J, leaving 8 bases between them.

This rearrangement joins TRBV6-6 to TRBJ2-5, with a weak D call TRBD2 (7 bases). V was shortened by 6 bases and J by 2 bases, with 13 bases between the two germline ends. The CDR3 is 14 amino acids. CDR1 is MNHNY and CDR2 is SVGAGI in the germline V gene (reference sequence). The CDR3 loop is CASSLGGGQETQYF. DNA for the CDR3: TGTGCCAGCAGCTTAGGGGGGGGACAAGAGACCCAGTACTTC.

The chain employs TRBV18 and TRBJ2-1, with TRBD1 matching over 12 bases. The junction had 4 bases not matched to a gene; V was cut back by 3 bases and J by 7 bases. Germline V CDR1 and CDR2: KGHSH, LQKENI. The CDR3 is 15 amino acids. The CDR3 coding sequence is TGTGCCAGCTCACCCGGGGACAGGGGGCTAAATGAGCAGTTCTTC. This codes for CASSPGDRGLNEQFF.

The chain couples TRBV28 to TRBJ1-5; 7 bases match TRBD1. There are 15 residues in the CDR3. The V segment lost 8 bases and the J segment 0 bases; nucleotides outside the gene matches: 7. Per the germline V gene, CDR1 is MDHEN and CDR2 is SYDVKM. CDR3 nucleotide sequence: TGTGCCAGCGGGACAGCCAGCTATAGCAATCAGCCCCAGCATTTT. This gives the protein CASGTASYSNQPQHF.

J is TRBJ1-5 and V is TRBV9; no clear D. CDR1 is SGDLS, CDR2 YYNGEE, per germline. The length of the CDR3 is 15 residues. V was clipped by 0 bases and J by 5 bases, with 12 bases between them. CDR3 sequence: CASSVDPGLYQPQHF. DNA of the CDR3: TGTGCCAGCAGCGTAGATCCAGGACTCTATCAGCCCCAGCATTTT.

This sequence joins TRBV29-1 and TRBJ1-2; D call uncertain. The CDR3 spans 11 residues. In germline, CDR1 is SQVTM, CDR2 ANQGSEA. Trimming stripped 5 bases from V and 3 bases from J, with 7 bases between. CDR3 residues: CSVFSDYGYTF. Here the CDR3 DNA reads TGCAGCGTTTTTAGCGACTATGGCTACACCTTC.

This rearrangement joins TRBV5-1 to TRBJ2-3; 7 nucleotides agree with TRBD2. Germline trimming cut 4 bases from V and 2 bases from J; bases unmatched to any gene: 4. CDR3 length equals 14 residues. Germline V CDR1 and CDR2: SGHRS, YFSETQ. The CDR3 here is CASSAGLHTDTQYF. The CDR3 DNA is TGCGCCAGCAGCGCGGGACTACACACAGATACGCAGTATTTT.

About this clone: Distinct nucleotide sequences in the sample also encode this CDR3. V and J are TRBV12-3 or TRBV12-4 and TRBJ1-2; TRBD1 aligns across 9 bases. This CDR3 has 13 residues. J was trimmed by 5 bases and V by 6 bases; bases with no gene match: 4. The CDR3 sequence: CASSLQGAYGYTF. The CDR3 DNA reads as TGTGCCAGCAGCTTACAGGGGGCGTATGGCTACACCTTC.

The V gene is TRBV27, the J gene TRBJ2-2; 10 bases are shared with TRBD2. V shed 1 base, J shed 8 bases, and the junction held 7 bases outside the gene matches. The CDR3 has 16 residues. The germline gives CDR1 MNHEY, CDR2 SMNVEV (reference sequence). The CDR3 loop is CASSLLSGRALGELFF. The CDR3 nucleotides are TGTGCCAGCAGTTTATTGAGCGGGAGGGCCTTAGGGGAGCTGTTTTTT.

This sequence joins TRBV15 and TRBJ2-3; D might be TRBD1 (6 bases). V was trimmed by 0 bases and J by 1 base, leaving 11 bases between them. The CDR3 covers 16 residues. Germline V gene sequence: CDR1 LNHNV, CDR2 YYDKDF (reference sequence). The CDR3 loop reads CATSRDVGGGTDTQYF. CDR3 nucleotide sequence: TGTGCCACCAGCAGAGATGTAGGGGGAGGCACAGATACGCAGTATTTT.

J is TRBJ2-4 and V is TRBV4-1, with 13 bases lining up with TRBD2. This CDR3 contains 16 residues. Germline V CDR1 and CDR2: MGHRA, YSYEKL. Trimming at V came to 4 bases and at J to 8 bases, leaving 8 bases not matched to a gene. The CDR3 here is CASSPPLAGGSYIQYF. CDR3 nucleotide sequence: TGCGCCAGCAGCCCTCCACTAGCGGGGGGGTCGTACATTCAGTACTTC.

J is TRBJ1-2 and V is TRBV9; 9 bases line up with TRBD1. V shed 3 bases, J shed 7 bases, and the junction held 10 bases outside the gene matches. The CDR3 consists of 15 residues. Germline lookup yields CDR1 SGDLS and CDR2 YYNGEE. In DNA, the CDR3 is TGTGCCAGCAGCGCAGCCTCCGGGACAGGGCCTGGCTACACCTTC. Translated: CASSAASGTGPGYTF.

This chain links TRBV7-2 with TRBJ1-5; D is uncertain. Germline V gives CDR1 SGHTA, CDR2 FQGNSA. The CDR3 is 13 amino acids. Trimming stripped 3 bases from V and 7 bases from J, with 10 bases between. Written as DNA, the CDR3 is TGTGCCAGCAGCTTGACGGGGTACCAGCCCCAGCATTTT. It codes for CASSLTGYQPQHF.

The chain recombines TRBV6-5 with TRBJ1-1; D ambiguous. Between the trimmed V and J ends, which lost 6 bases and 5 bases, there was a span of 7 bases. This CDR3 has 11 amino acids. The germline V gene encodes CDR1 MNHEY and CDR2 SVGAGI. The CDR3 DNA sequence: TGTGCCAGCAGCACGAGGACTGAAGCTTTCTTT. Its translation: CASSTRTEAFF.